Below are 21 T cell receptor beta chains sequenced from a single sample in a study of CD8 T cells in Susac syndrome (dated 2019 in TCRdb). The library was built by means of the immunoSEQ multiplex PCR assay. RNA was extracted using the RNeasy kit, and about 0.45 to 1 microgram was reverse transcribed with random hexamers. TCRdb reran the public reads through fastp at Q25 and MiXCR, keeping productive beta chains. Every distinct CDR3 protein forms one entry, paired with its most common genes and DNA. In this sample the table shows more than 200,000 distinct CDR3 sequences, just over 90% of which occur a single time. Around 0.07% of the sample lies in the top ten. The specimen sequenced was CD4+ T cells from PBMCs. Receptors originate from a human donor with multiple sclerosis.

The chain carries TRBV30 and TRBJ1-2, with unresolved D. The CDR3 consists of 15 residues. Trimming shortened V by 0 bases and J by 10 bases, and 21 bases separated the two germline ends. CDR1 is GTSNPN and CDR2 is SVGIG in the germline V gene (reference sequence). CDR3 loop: CAWSVRLGTGLDYTF. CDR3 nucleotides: TGTGCCTGGAGTGTTCGGTTAGGAACCGGGCTTGACTACACCTTC.

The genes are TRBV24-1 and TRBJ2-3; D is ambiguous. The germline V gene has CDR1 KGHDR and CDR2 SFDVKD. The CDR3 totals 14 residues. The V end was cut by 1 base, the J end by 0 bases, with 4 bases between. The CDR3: CATSDFESTDTQYF. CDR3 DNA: TGTGCCACCAGTGATTTCGAGAGCACAGATACGCAGTATTTT.

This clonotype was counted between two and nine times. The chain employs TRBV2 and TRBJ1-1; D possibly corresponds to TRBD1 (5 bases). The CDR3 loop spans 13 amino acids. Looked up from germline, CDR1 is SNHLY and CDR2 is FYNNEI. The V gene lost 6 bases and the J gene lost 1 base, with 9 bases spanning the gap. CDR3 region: CASRETENTEAFF. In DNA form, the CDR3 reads TGTGCCAGCAGGGAGACAGAGAACACTGAAGCTTTCTTT.

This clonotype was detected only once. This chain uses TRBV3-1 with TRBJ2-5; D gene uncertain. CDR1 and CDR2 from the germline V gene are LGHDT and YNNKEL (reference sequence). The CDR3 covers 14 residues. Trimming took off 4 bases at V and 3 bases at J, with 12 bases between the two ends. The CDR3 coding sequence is TGTGCCAGCAGCCCCCTCGGGCTAGAAGAGACCCAGTACTTC. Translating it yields CASSPLGLEETQYF.

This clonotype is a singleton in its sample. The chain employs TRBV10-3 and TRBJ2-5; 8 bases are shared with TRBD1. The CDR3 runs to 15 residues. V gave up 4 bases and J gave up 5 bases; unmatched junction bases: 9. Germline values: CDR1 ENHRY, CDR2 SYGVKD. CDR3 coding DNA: TGTGCCATCAGTGGGGACAGGAGGTCGGGGGAGACCCAGTACTTC. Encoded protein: CAISGDRRSGETQYF.

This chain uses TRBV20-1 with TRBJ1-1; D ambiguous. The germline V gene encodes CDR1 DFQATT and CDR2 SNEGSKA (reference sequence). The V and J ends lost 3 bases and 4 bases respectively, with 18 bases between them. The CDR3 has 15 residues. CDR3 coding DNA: TGCAGTGCTAGGTATTCTATCGGGGAGGGCACTGAAGCTTTCTTT. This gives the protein CSARYSIGEGTEAFF.

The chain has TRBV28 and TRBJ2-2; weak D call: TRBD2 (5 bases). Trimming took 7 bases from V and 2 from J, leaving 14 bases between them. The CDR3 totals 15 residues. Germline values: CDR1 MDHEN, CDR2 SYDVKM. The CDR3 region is CASTVRTGNTGELFF. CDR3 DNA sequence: TGTGCCAGCACCGTAAGGACGGGAAACACCGGGGAGCTGTTTTTT.

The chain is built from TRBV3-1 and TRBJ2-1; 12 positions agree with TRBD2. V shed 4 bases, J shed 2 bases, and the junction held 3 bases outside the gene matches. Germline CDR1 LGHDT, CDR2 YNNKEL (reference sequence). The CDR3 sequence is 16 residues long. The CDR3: CASSPWTSGAYNEQFF. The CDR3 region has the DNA TGTGCCAGCAGCCCCTGGACTAGCGGGGCCTACAATGAGCAGTTCTTC.

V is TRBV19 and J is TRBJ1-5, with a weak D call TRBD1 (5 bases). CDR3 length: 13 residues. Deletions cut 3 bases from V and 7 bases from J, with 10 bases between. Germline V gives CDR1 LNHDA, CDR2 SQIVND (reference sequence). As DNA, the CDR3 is TGTGCCAGTAGTATGGGGACGGCCCAGCCCCAGCATTTT. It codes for CASSMGTAQPQHF. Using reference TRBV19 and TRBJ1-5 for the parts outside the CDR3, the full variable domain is DGGITQSPKYLFRKEGQNVTLSCEQNLNHDAMYWYRQDPGQGLRLIYYSQIVNDFQKGDIAEGYSVSREKKESFPLTVTSAQKNPTAFYLCASSMGTAQPQHFGDGTRLSIL.

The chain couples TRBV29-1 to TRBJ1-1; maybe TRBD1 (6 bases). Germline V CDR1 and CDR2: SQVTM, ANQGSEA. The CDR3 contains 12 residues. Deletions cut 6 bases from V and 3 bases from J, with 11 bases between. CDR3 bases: TGCAGCGTACACAGGGACCACACTGAAGCTTTCTTT. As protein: CSVHRDHTEAFF.

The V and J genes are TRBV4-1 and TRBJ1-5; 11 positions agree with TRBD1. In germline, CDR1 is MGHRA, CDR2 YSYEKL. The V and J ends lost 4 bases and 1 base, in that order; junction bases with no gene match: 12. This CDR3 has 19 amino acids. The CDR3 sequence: CASSPHPGQGEKSNQPQHF. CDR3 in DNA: TGCGCCAGCAGCCCTCATCCGGGACAGGGGGAGAAAAGCAATCAGCCCCAGCATTTT.

CDR3 nucleotides: TGCAGCGTTGTCGGGCAGGGAGGTCAGCCCCAGCATTTT. Translating gives CSVVGQGGQPQHF. The rearrangement links TRBV29-1 to TRBJ1-5; tentative D call: TRBD1 (5 bases). The CDR3 sequence is 13 residues long. V shed 4 bases and J shed 6 bases, with 13 bases lying between them. The germline gives CDR1 SQVTM, CDR2 ANQGSEA.

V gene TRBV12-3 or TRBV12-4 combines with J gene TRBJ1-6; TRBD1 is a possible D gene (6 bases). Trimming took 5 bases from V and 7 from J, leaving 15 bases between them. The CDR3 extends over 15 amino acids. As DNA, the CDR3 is TGTGCCAGCAGTCCTCTGATTGGACAGAATTCACCCCTCCACTTT. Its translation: CASSPLIGQNSPLHF.

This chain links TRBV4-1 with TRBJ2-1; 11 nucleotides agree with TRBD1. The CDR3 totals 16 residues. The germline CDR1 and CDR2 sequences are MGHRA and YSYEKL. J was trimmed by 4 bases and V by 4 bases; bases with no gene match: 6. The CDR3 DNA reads TGCGCCAGCAGCCGACCGGGACAGGGGGTATACAATGAGCAGTTCTTC. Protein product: CASSRPGQGVYNEQFF.

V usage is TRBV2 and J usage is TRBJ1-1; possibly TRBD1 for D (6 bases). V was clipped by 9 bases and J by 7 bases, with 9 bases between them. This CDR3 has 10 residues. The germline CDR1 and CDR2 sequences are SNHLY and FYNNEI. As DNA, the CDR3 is TGTGCCAGTATAGGGGGTGAAGCTTTCTTT. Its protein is CASIGGEAFF.

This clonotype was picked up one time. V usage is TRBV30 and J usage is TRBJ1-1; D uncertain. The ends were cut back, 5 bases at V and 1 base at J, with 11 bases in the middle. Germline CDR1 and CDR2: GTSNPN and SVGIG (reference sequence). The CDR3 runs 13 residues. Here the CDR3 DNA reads TGTGCCTGGGAGCGGGTCGAGAACACTGAAGCTTTCTTT. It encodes CAWERVENTEAFF. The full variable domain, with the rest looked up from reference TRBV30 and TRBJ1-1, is SQTIHQWPATLVQPVGSPLSLECTVEGTSNPNLYWYRQAAGRGLQLLFYSVGIGQISSEVPQNLSASRPQDRQFILSSKKLLLSDSGFYLCAWERVENTEAFFGQGTRLTVV.

The CDR3 DNA is TGCGCCAGCAGCTTGGCTTCCGGGGTTGACGAGCAGTACTTC. Amino acids: CASSLASGVDEQYF. This sequence joins TRBV5-1 and TRBJ2-7; TRBD2 might be the D (5 bases). Looked up from germline, CDR1 is SGHRS and CDR2 is YFSETQ. CDR3 length: 14 amino acids. V was shortened by 0 bases and J by 5 bases, with 12 bases between the two germline ends.

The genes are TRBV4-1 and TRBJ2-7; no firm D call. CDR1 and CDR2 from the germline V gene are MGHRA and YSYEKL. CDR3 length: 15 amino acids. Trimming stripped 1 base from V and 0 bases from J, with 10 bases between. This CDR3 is CASSQGDPGSYEQYV. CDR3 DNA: TGCGCCAGCAGCCAAGGCGACCCAGGCTCCTACGAGCAGTACGTC.

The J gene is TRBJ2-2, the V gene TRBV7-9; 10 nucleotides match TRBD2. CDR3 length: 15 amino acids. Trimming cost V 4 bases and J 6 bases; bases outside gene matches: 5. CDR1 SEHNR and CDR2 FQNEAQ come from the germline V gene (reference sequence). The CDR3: CASSYLAGGPGELFF. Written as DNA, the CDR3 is TGTGCCAGCAGCTATTTAGCGGGAGGCCCCGGGGAGCTGTTTTTT.

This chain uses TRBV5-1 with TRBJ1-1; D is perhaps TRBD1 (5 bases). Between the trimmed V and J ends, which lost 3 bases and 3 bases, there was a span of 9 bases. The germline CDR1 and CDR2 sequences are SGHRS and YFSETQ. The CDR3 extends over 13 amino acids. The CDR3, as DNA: TGCGCCAGCAGCTCGGGGGACGACACTGAAGCTTTCTTT. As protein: CASSSGDDTEAFF.

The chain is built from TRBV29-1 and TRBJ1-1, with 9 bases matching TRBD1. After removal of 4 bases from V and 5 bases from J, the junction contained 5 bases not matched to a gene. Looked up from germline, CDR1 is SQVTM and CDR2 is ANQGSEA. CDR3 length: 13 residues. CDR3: CSVGTGVRTEAFF. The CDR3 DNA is TGCAGCGTTGGGACAGGGGTGAGGACTGAAGCTTTCTTT.